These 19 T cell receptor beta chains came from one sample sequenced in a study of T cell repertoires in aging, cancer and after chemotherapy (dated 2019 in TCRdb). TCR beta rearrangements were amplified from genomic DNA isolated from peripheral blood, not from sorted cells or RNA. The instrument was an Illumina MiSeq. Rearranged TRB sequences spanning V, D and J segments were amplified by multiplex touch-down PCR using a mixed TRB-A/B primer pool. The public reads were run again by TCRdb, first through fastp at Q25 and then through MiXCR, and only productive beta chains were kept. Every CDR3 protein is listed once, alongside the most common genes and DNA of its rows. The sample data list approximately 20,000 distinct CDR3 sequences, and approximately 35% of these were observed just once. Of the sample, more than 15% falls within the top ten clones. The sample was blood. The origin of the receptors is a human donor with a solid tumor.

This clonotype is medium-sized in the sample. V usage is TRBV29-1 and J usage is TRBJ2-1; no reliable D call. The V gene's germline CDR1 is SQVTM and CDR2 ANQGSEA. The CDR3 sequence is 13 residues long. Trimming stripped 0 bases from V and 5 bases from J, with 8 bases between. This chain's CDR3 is CSVEDWTDNEQFF. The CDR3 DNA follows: TGCAGCGTTGAAGATTGGACGGACAATGAGCAGTTCTTC.

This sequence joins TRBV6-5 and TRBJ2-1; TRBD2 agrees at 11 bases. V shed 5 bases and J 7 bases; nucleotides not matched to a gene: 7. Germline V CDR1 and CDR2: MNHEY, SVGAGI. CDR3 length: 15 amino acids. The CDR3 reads CASSMGLAVNNEQFF. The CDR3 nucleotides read TGTGCCAGCAGTATGGGACTAGCGGTAAATAATGAGCAGTTCTTC.

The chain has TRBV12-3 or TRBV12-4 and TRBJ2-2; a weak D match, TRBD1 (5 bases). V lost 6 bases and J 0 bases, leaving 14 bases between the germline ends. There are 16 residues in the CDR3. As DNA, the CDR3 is TGTGCCAGCAGCCACGTAGGGGATTCGAACACCGGGGAGCTGTTTTTT. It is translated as CASSHVGDSNTGELFF.

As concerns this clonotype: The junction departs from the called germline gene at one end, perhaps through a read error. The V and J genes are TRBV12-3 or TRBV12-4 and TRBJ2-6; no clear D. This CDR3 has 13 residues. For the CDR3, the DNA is TGTGCCACCAGTTCGTCCGGGGCCAACGTCCTGACTTTC. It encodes CATSSSGANVLTF.

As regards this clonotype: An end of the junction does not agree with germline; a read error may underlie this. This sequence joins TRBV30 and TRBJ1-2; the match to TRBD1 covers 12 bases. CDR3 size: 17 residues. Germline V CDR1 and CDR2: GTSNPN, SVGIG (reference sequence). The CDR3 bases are TGTGCCTGGTTGACCGGGACAGGGGGCCCCACACACTATTGCTACACCTTC. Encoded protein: CAWLTGTGGPTHYCYTF.

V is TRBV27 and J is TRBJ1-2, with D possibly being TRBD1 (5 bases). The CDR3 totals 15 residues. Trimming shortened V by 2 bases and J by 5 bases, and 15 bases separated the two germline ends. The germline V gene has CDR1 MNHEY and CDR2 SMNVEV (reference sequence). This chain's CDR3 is CASSLEGQVFYGYTF. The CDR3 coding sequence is TGTGCCAGCAGTTTAGAGGGGCAAGTTTTTTATGGCTACACCTTC.

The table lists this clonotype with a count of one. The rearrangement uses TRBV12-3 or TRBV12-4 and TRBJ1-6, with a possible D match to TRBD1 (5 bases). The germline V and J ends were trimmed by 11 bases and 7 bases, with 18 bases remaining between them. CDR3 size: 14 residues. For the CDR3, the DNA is TGTGCCGGTAGGAGGGGTACTGGAAATTCACCCCTCCACTTT. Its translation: CAGRRGTGNSPLHF.

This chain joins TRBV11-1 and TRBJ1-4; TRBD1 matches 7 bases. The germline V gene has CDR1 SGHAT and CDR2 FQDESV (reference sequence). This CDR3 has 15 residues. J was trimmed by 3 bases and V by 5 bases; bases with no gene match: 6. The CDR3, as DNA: TGTGCCAGCAGCCGACAGGGATGGGCTAATGAAAAACTGTTTTTT. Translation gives CASSRQGWANEKLFF.

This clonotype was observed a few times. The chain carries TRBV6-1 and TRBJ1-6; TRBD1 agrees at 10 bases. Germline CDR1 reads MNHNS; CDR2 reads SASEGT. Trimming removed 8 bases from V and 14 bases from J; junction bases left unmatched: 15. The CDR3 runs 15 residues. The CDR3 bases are TGTGCCAGCCGCAGACCGGGACAGGGGCTCGATGCCCTCCACTTT. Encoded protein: CASRRPGQGLDALHF.

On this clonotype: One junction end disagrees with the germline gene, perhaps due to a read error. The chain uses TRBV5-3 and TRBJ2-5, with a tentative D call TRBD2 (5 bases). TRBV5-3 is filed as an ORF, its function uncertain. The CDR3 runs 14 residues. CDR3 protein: CASSLAGNEETQYF. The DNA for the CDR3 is TGCGCCAGCAGCTTGGCGGGTAACGAAGAGACCCAGTACTTC.

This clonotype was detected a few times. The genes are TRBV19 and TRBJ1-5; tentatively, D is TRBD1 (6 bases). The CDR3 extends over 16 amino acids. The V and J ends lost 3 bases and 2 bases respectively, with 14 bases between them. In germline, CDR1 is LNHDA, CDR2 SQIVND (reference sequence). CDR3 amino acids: CASSIVYAGGNQPQHF. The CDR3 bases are TGTGCCAGTAGTATCGTTTACGCAGGGGGCAATCAGCCCCAGCATTTT.

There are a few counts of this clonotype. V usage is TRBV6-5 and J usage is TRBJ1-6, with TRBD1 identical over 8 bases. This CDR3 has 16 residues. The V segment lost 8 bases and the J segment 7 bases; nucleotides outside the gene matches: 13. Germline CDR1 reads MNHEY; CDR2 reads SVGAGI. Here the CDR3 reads CASGQGRLASNSPLHF. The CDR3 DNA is TGTGCCAGCGGACAGGGAAGACTGGCGAGCAATTCACCCCTCCACTTT.

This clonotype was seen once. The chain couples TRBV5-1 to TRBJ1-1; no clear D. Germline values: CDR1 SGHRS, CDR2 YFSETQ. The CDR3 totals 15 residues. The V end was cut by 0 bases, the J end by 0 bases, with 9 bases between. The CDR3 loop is CASSLEGRMNTEAFF. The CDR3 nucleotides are TGCGCCAGCAGCTTGGAGGGCAGGATGAACACTGAAGCTTTCTTT.

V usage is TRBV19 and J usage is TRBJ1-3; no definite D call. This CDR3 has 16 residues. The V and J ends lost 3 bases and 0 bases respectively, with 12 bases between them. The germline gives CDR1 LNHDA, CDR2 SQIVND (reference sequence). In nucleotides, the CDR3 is TGTGCCAGTAGTATGTCGGCAGGCTTCTCTGGAAACACCATATATTTT. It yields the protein CASSMSAGFSGNTIYF.

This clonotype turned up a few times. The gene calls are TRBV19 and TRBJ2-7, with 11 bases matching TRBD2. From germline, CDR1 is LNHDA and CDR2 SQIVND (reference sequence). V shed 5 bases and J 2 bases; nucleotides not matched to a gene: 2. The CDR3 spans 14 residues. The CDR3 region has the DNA TGTGCCAGTAGTTTGACTAGCGGGGCCTACGAGCAGTACTTC. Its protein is CASSLTSGAYEQYF.

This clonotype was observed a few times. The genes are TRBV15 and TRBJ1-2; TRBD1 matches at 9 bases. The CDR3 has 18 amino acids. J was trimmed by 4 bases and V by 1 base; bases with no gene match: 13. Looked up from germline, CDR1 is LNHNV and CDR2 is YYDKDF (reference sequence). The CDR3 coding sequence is TGTGCCACCAGCAGAGTGATCGGGGAGGGACAGGGATCCTATGGCTACACCTTC. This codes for CATSRVIGEGQGSYGYTF.

CDR3: CASSPFGRETDTQYF. The CDR3 DNA is TGTGCCAGCTCACCATTCGGCAGGGAAACAGATACGCAGTATTTT. The rearrangement links TRBV18 to TRBJ2-3; maybe TRBD1 (5 bases). V lost 2 bases, J lost 3 bases, and 12 bases lay in between. Germline loops: CDR1 KGHSH, CDR2 LQKENI. The CDR3 runs to 15 residues.

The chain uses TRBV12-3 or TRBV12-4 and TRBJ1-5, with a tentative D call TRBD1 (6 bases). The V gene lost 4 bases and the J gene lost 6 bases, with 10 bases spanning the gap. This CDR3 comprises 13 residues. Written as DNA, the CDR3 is TGTGCCAGCAGTTGGGGGGCGCGTCAGCCCCAGCATTTT. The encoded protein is CASSWGARQPQHF.

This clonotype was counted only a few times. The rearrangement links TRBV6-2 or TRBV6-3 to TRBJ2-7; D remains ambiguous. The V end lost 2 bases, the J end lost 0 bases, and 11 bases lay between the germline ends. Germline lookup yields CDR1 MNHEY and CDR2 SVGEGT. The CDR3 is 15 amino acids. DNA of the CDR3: TGTGCCAGCAGTTACGCAGGAGCCAGCTCCTACGAGCAGTACTTC. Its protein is CASSYAGASSYEQYF.